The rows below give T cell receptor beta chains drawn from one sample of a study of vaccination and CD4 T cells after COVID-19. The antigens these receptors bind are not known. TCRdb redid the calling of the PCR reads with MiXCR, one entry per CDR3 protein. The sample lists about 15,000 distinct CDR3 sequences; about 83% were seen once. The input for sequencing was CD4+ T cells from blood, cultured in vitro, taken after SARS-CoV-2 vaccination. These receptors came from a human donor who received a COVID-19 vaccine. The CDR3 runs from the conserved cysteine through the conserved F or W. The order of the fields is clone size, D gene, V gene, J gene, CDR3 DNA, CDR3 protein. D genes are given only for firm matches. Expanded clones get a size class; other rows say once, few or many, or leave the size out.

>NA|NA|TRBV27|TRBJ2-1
TGTGCCAGCCTTACCCTATACGGGGACAAACACCACAATGAGCAGTTCTTC
CASLTLYGDKHHNEQFF
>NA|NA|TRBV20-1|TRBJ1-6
TGCAGTGCTAGAGATCCTCGGCAATTTAATTCACCCCTCCACTTT
CSARDPRQFNSPLHF
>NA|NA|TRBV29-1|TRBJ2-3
TGCAGCGTTGAAGATCGTAGGCTAGCGTTAGATACGCAGTATTTT
CSVEDRRLALDTQYF
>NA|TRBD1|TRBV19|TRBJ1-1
TGTGCCAGTAGTAAAAAGACAGGGCTGGACACTGAAGCTTTCTTT
CASSKKTGLDTEAFF
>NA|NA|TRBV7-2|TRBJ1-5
TGTGCCAGCAGCCTCATACAGGGTGGCAATCAGCCCCAGCATTTT
CASSLIQGGNQPQHF
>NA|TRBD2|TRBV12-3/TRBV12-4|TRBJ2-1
TGTGCCAGCAGTTTACCAGCGGGGGGGCTGAATGAGCAGTTCTTC
CASSLPAGGLNEQFF
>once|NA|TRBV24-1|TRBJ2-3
TGTGCCACCAGTGAGGGGGCAGGGAATATTTGGGATACGCAGTATTTT
CATSEGAGNIWDTQYF
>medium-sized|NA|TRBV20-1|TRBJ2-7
TGCAGTGCTACGTCCATTAACTTAGCGGAGCCCTACGAGCAGTACTTC
CSATSINLAEPYEQYF
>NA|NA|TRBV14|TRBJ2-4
TGTGCCAGCAGCCCCGGACCTCCTTACATTCAGTACTTC
CASSPGPPYIQYF
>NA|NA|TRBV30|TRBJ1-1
TGTGCCTGGAGTACGCGACGTACTGAAGCTTTCTTT
CAWSTRRTEAFF
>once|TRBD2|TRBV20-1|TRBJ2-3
TGCAGTGCTAGAGACCGAGGACTAGCGGGGGGCACAGATACGCAGTATTTT
CSARDRGLAGGTDTQYF
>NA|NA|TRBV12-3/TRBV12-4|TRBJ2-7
TGTGCCAGCAGTTTTCTGGGCTACGAGCAGTACTTC
CASSFLGYEQYF
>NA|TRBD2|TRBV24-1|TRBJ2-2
TGTGCCACCAGTGACAGTTTAGCGGGTACGAACACCGGGGAGCTGTTTTTT
CATSDSLAGTNTGELFF
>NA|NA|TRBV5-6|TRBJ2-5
TGTGCCAGCAGCACCAACCTCCGGGGGTACCAAGAGACCCAGTACTTC
CASSTNLRGYQETQYF
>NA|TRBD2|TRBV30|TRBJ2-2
TGTGCCTGGAGTCGGGGGGGGCCGGCCGGGGAGCTGTTTTTT
CAWSRGGPAGELFF
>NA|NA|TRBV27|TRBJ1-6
TGTGCCAGCAGTTCCACCAGGGCAGGGTTGATCTCACCCCTCCACTTT
CASSSTRAGLISPLHF
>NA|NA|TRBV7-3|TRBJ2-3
TGTGCCAGCAGCTTAATTGTCGGCGCGGCAGATACGCAGTATTTT
CASSLIVGAADTQYF
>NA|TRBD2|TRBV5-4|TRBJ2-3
TGTGCCAGCAGCTTCCCTCGCGGGGGGGAAACAGATACGCAGTATTTT
CASSFPRGGETDTQYF
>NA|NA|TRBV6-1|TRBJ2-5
TGTGCCAGCAGTCCGAGACAAGAGACCCAGTACTTC
CASSPRQETQYF
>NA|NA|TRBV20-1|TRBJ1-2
TGCAGTGCCCGCTGGGGACCCCGAAATGGCTACACCTTC
CSARWGPRNGYTF
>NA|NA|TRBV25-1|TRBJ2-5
TGTGCCAGCAGTGATCCCGACAGGGAGACCCAGTACTTC
CASSDPDRETQYF
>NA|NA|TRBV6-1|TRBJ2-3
TGTGCCAGCGGACAATTAGGCAGGGATACGCAGTATTTT
CASGQLGRDTQYF
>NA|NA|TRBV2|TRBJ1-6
TGTGCCAGCGAGGCCGACCGCGATTCACCCCTCCACTTT
CASEADRDSPLHF
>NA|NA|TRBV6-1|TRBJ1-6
TGTGCCAGCAGCTCCCCCGGGGGGTTCTATAATTCACCCCTCCACTTT
CASSSPGGFYNSPLHF
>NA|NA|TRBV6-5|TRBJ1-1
TGTGCCAGCAGTTACTCGGGAAGGGCTGAAGCTTTCTTT
CASSYSGRAEAFF
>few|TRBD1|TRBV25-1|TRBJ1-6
TGTGCCACTAAACCTACAGGGGGCAATCCAAGTTCACCCCTCCACTTT
CATKPTGGNPSSPLHF
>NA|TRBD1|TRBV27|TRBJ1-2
TGTGCCAGCAGGGCCGGGACAGGGTACTATGGCTACACCTTC
CASRAGTGYYGYTF
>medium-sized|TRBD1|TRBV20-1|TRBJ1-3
TGCAGTGCTAGGCCCGGGGACAGAGACTCTGGAAACACCATATATTTT
CSARPGDRDSGNTIYF
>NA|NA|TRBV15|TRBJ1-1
TGTGCCACCAGCAGAGAGGGGGATCCGTTTGGGACTGAAGCTTTCTTT
CATSREGDPFGTEAFF
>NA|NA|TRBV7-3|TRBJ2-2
TGTGCCAGCAGCTTGGGATCAGGCACCGGGGAGCTGTTTTTT
CASSLGSGTGELFF
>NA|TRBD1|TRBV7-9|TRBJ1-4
TGTGCCAGCAGCTTAGGGGACAGCCAAAAACTGTTTTTT
CASSLGDSQKLFF
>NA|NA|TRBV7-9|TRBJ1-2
TGTGCCAGCAGCTCGACGGACCCGATCACCCCCGTCTATGGCTACACCTTC
CASSSTDPITPVYGYTF
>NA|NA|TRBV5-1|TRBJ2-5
TGCGCCAGCAGCTTATGGGGGGGCATCGAGACCCAGTACTTC
CASSLWGGIETQYF
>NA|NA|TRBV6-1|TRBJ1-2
TGTGCCAGCAGTGAAGCGGCCGGCAGGAACGTCTATGGCTACACCTTC
CASSEAAGRNVYGYTF
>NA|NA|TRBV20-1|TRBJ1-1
TGCAGTGCTTCCCGGACGGGGACAACTGAAGCTTTCTTT
CSASRTGTTEAFF
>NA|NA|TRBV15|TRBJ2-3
TGTGCCACCAGCAGAGATCGTGTTTCGACAGATACGCAGTATTTT
CATSRDRVSTDTQYF
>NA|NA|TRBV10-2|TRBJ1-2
TGCGCCAGCACAGAGGGAGCCTATGGCTACACCTTC
CASTEGAYGYTF
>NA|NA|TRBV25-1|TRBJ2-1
TGTGCCAGCAGATTGAATAGCTGGGAGCAGTTCTTC
CASRLNSWEQFF
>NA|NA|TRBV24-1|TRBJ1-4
TGTGCCACCGGAGCTAATGAAAAACTGTTTTTT
CATGANEKLFF
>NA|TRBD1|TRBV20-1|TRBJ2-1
TGCAGTGCTGACCGGGACAGACACAATGAGCAGTTCTTC
CSADRDRHNEQFF
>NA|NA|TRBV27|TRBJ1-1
TGTGCCAGCAGTTTTAGAGGGCGGATAAACACTGAAGCTTTCTTT
CASSFRGRINTEAFF
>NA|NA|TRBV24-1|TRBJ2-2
TGTGCCACCAGTGATACGACAGGATTCGGGGAGCTGTTTTTT
CATSDTTGFGELFF
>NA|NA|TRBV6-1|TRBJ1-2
TGTGCCAGCAGCGGGGGCCCAAGGGGACGAATGATAAACTATGGCTACACCTTC
CASSGGPRGRMINYGYTF
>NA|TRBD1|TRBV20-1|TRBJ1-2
TGCAGTGCCCAGGACAGGGGTAATGGCTACACCTTC
CSAQDRGNGYTF
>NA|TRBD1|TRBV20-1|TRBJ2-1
TGCAGTGCTAGAGATCCTATAGGGGGCGTCTCCTACAATGAGCAGTTCTTC
CSARDPIGGVSYNEQFF
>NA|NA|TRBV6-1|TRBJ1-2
TGTGCCAGCAGTCTGGGACCTAATTCTAACTATGGCTACACCTTC
CASSLGPNSNYGYTF
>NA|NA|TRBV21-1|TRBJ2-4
TGTGCCTCCCGGGCTGTCAGGAACAAAAACATTCAGTACTTC
CASRAVRNKNIQYF
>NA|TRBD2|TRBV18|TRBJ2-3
TGTGCCAGCTCACCACCAACAGCGGGACTAGGGGCCACTTTT
CASSPPTAGLGATF
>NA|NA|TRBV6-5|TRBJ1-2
TGTGCCAGCAGTTCACCCCAGACAGAAATCTATGGCTACACCTTC
CASSSPQTEIYGYTF
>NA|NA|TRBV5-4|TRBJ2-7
TGTGCCAGCAGCCCAGACGAAGGGAGCAAAGAATCCTACGAGCAGTACTTC
CASSPDEGSKESYEQYF
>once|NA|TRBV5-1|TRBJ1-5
TGCGCCAGCAGCTTGGGAGGGGGTGATGGCAATCAGCCCCAGCATTTT
CASSLGGGDGNQPQHF
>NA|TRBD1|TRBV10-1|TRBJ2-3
TGCGCCAGCAGTCTTACCCGGACAGGGAACGCAGATACGCAGTATTTT
CASSLTRTGNADTQYF